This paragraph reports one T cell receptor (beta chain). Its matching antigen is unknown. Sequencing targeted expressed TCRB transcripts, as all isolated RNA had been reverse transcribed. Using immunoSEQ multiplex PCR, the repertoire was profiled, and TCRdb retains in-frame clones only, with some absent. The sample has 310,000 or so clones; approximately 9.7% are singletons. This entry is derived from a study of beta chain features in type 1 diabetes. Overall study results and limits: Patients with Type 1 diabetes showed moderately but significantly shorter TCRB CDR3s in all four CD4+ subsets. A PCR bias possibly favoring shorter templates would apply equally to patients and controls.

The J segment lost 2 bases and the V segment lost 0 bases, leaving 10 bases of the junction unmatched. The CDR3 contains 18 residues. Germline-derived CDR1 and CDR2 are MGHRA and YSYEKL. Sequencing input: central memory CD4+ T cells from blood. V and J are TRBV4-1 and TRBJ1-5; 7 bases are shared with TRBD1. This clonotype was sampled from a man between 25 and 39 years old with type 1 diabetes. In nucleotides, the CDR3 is TGCGCCAGCAGCCAAGACCCCGACAGGGCGTCCGGCAATCAGCCCCAGCATTTT. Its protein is CASSQDPDRASGNQPQHF.